A single sample is the source of the 7 T cell receptor gamma chains below, sequenced in a study of γδ T cells in repeated Plasmodium falciparum infection. Vgamma9/Vdelta2+ and Vdelta2-negative gammadelta T cells were flow-sorted from PBMC for bulk sequencing. With CATT, TCRdb re-called clones from the multiplex PCR reads. The data contain tens of thousands of gamma-chain clones, about 3% of them singletons. The sample was gamma-delta T cells from blood. The receptors shown here come from a pool of human donors (malaria-infected and uninfected, not separated).

This clone has at least ten counts. The likely explanation is a read error, given a far larger clone one base away. The same CDR3 also results from other DNA sequences found in this sample. The chain recombines TRGV9 with TRGJP2. Assignment of the J gene here rests on matching the DNA to germline, because TCRdb gives none. The CDR3 is 15 residues long. CDR1 and CDR2 (germline): GITISATS, ISYDGTV (reference sequence). The CDR3 reads CALWEPVGSDWIKTF. In DNA form, the CDR3 reads TGTGCCCTGTGGGAGCCGGTCGGTAGTGATTGGATCAAGACGTTT.

A remark on this clone: The protein in TCRdb stems from a much larger clone and differs at residue 5 from this DNA's translation, likely a read error; here the protein is translated from the DNA. The chain is built from TRGV9 and TRGJ1 or TRGJ2. The J gene, not given by TCRdb, was assigned here from a germline match of the nucleotide sequence. The CDR3 contains 11 residues. The V gene's germline CDR1 is GITISATS and CDR2 ISYDGTV (reference sequence). V dropped 9 bases and J dropped 3; count of bases not matched to a gene: 5. In DNA form, the CDR3 reads TGTGCCTTGGGTGTTTATTATAAGAAACTCTTT. Its translation: CALGVYYKKLF.

This clone was seen only a few times. For this DNA, TCRdb reports the protein of a much larger clone, which diverges at residue 10, most likely from a read error; the protein presented here is translated directly from the DNA. The rearrangement joins TRGV9 to TRGJ1 or TRGJ2. TCRdb gives no J gene; it was assigned here by matching the DNA to germline. Germline V gene lookup returns CDR1 GITISATS and CDR2 ISYDGTV (reference sequence). This CDR3 region has 13 residues. The CDR3 region is CALWEVHAYEKLF. The CDR3, as DNA: TGTGCCTTGTGGGAGGTGCACGCTTATGAGAAACTCTTT.

This clone appeared many times. TCRdb assigns this DNA the protein of a much larger clone, which departs from its translation at residue 5; this likely reflects a read error, and the protein shown comes from translating the DNA. The chain recombines TRGV9 with TRGJ1 or TRGJ2. CDR3 length: 10 amino acids. The germline V gene encodes CDR1 GITISATS and CDR2 ISYDGTV (reference sequence). CDR3 sequence: CALWGVGKLF. CDR3 in DNA: TGTGCCTTGTGGGGGGTGGGGAAACTCTTT.

This clone was detected many times. TCRdb's listed protein matches a much larger clone and diverges from this DNA's translation at residue 12, likely through a read error; the protein shown comes from the DNA. The chain joins TRGV9 to TRGJP. The CDR3 is 16 amino acids. Germline V CDR1 and CDR2: GITISATS, ISYDGTV (reference sequence). The CDR3 DNA follows: TGTGCCTTGTGGAGAAGTCAAGAGTTGGGCAAAATAATCAAGGTATTT. It specifies CALWRSQELGKIIKVF.

There are many counts of this clone. The mismatch at residue 9 between this DNA's translation and the TCRdb protein of a much larger clone likely reflects a read error; the protein shown is translated from the DNA. V is TRGV4 and J is TRGJ1 or TRGJ2. The J gene was missing in TCRdb and was found by matching the end of the DNA to germline. The V gene end was trimmed by 3 bases and the J gene end by 4 bases; junction bases not matched to a gene: 18. This CDR3 region has 17 residues. Germline V gene sequence: CDR1 EGSTGY, CDR2 YDSYTSSV. This CDR3 reads CATWDCPWAKVYYKKLF. The CDR3 DNA is TGTGCCACCTGGGATTGTCCCTGGGCGAAAGTGTATTATAAGAAACTCTTT.

This clone was detected many times. The protein in TCRdb stems from a much larger clone and differs at residue 5 from this DNA's translation, likely a read error; here the protein is translated from the DNA. This chain links TRGV4 with TRGJ1 or TRGJ2. The J gene, not given by TCRdb, was assigned here from a germline match of the nucleotide sequence. Trimming at V came to 5 bases and at J to 3 bases, leaving 7 bases not matched to a gene. The germline CDR1 and CDR2 sequences are EGSTGY and YDSYTSSV. This CDR3 has 13 amino acids. This CDR3 is CATWGDLYYKKLF. CDR3 in DNA: TGTGCCACCTGGGGTGATCTTTATTATAAGAAACTCTTT.